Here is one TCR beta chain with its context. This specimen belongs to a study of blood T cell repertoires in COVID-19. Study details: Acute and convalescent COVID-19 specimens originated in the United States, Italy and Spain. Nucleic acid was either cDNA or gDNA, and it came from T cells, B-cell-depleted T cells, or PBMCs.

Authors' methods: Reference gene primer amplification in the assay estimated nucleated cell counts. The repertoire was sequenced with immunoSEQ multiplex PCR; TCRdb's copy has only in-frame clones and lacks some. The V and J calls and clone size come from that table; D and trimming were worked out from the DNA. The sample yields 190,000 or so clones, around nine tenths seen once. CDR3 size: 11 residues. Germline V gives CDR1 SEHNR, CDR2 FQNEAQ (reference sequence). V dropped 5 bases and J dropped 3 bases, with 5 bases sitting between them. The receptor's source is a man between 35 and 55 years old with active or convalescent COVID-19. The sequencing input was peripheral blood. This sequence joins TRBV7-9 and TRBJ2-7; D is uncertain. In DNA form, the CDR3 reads TGTGCCAGCAGCCCTTTCTACGAGCAGTACTTC. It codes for CASSPFYEQYF. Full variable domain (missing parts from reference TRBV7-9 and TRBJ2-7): DTGVSQNPRHKITKRGQNVTFRCDPISEHNRLYWYRQTLGQGPEFLTYFQNEAQLEKSRLLSDRFSAERPKGSFSTLEIQRTEQGDSAMYLCASSPFYEQYFGPGTRLTVT.